The rows below give T cell receptor beta chains drawn from one sample of a study of blood T cell repertoires in COVID-19. The protocol was immunoSEQ multiplex PCR, while the TCRdb copy is restricted to in-frame clones and leaves out a portion. The repertoire consists of tens of thousands of clones, with approximately 85% occurring once and the leading ten covering about 26%. The sample taken for sequencing was peripheral blood. These receptor sequences come from a woman of 80 years or more with acute or convalescent COVID-19. The CDR3 runs from the conserved cysteine through the conserved F or W. D genes are given only for firm matches. Some rows mark clone size as missing; the rest say once, few, many or name a class of expanded clone.

d_call: TRBD1
j_call: TRBJ1-5
clone_size: once
v_call: TRBV3-1/TRBV3-2
cdr3_nt: TGTGCCAGCAGCCAGGCGGGGACAGGGGGTAAACAGCCCCAGCATTTT
cdr3_aa: CASSQAGTGGKQPQHF

d_call: NA
j_call: TRBJ2-1
clone_size: NA
v_call: TRBV5-1
cdr3_nt: TGCGCCAGCAGCCAGGGGTCCCACAATGAGCAGTTCTTC
cdr3_aa: CASSQGSHNEQFF

d_call: TRBD1
j_call: TRBJ1-5
clone_size: NA
v_call: TRBV25-1
cdr3_nt: TGTGCCAGCGGACAGGGTTATCAGCCCCAGCATTTT
cdr3_aa: CASGQGYQPQHF

d_call: NA
j_call: TRBJ2-2
clone_size: few
v_call: TRBV18
cdr3_nt: TGTGCCAGCTCACCACGTCGGGAGTTCGGGGAGCTGTTTTTT
cdr3_aa: CASSPRREFGELFF

d_call: NA
j_call: TRBJ2-3
clone_size: NA
v_call: TRBV7-7
cdr3_nt: TGTGCTAGCAGCTTAGGACTCGGGTCAGATACGCAGTATTTT
cdr3_aa: CASSLGLGSDTQYF

d_call: NA
j_call: TRBJ2-3
clone_size: NA
v_call: TRBV7-3
cdr3_nt: TGTGCCAGCAGCTCGGGGGATAGGGCAGATACGCAGTATTTT
cdr3_aa: CASSSGDRADTQYF

d_call: TRBD1
j_call: TRBJ2-3
clone_size: NA
v_call: TRBV27
cdr3_nt: TGTGCCAGTACGGACAGGGGGCCAGATACGCAGTATTTT
cdr3_aa: CASTDRGPDTQYF

d_call: NA
j_call: TRBJ1-6
clone_size: NA
v_call: TRBV4-1
cdr3_nt: TGCGCCAGCAGCCAAGATCCCACAAGCCCCCCGGAGCGGTCCCTCCACTTT
cdr3_aa: CASSQDPTSPPERSLHF

d_call: TRBD2
j_call: TRBJ2-3
clone_size: NA
v_call: TRBV24-1
cdr3_nt: TGTGCCACCAGTGATCCCCTAGCGGGGAGCACAGATACGCAGTATTTT
cdr3_aa: CATSDPLAGSTDTQYF

d_call: NA
j_call: TRBJ2-7
clone_size: NA
v_call: TRBV10-2
cdr3_nt: TGCGCCAGCAGTGAGCCGAGGCCGCGTTCCTACGAGCAGTACTTC
cdr3_aa: CASSEPRPRSYEQYF